The text below deals with one T cell receptor (beta chain). Sequencing used immunoSEQ multiplex PCR; TCRdb keeps in-frame clones, though not all of them. The sample carries 62,000 or so clones, 83% recorded once. The data were obtained in a study of siplizumab effects on memory and regulatory T cells. The CDR3 contains 15 residues. The germline V and J ends were trimmed by 2 bases and 1 base, with 10 bases remaining between them. Germline CDR1 is SGHRS and CDR2 is YFSETQ. The rearrangement links TRBV5-1 to TRBJ2-1, with D uncertain. The TCR originated in a human donor in good health. Sequencing was performed on memory CD4+ T cells sorted from blood. The CDR3 DNA reads as TGCGCCAGCAGCTTAGAGGCAGAGTCCTACAATGAGCAGTTCTTC. It codes for CASSLEAESYNEQFF.